One and the same sample provided the 20 T cell receptor beta chains below, sequenced in a study of CD8 T cells in Susac syndrome. Random hexamers were used to reverse transcribe the RNA input (about 0.5 to 1 ug). Each CDR3 protein gets one entry after TCRdb re-called the immunoSEQ multiplex PCR reads with MiXCR. The sample contains a few hundred thousand distinct CDR3 sequences, approximately 95% of which appear only once. Sequenced input: CD4+ T cells from PBMCs. The receptors stem from a human donor with multiple sclerosis.

The J gene is TRBJ1-1, the V gene TRBV29-1; D may be TRBD1 (5 bases). CDR1 and CDR2 (germline): SQVTM, ANQGSEA. V lost 8 bases and J lost 5, with 15 bases in between. The CDR3 is 12 residues long. The CDR3 nucleotides read TGCAGCCATTCGGCAGGGCGGACTGAAGCTTTCTTT. Translation: CSHSAGRTEAFF.

The rearrangement joins TRBV13 to TRBJ2-3; D may be TRBD2 (6 bases). The CDR3 spans 16 residues. Trimming took 2 bases from V and 2 from J, leaving 14 bases between them. The germline CDR1 and CDR2 sequences are PRHDT and FYEKMQ (reference sequence). The CDR3 sequence is CASSLSAGISTDTQYF. CDR3 coding DNA: TGTGCCAGCAGCTTAAGTGCGGGGATTTCCACAGATACGCAGTATTTT.

This chain links TRBV15 with TRBJ1-5; 7 nucleotides match TRBD1. CDR3 length: 16 residues. The ends lost 1 base at V and 5 bases at J; junction bases unmatched: 8. In germline, CDR1 is LNHNV, CDR2 YYDKDF (reference sequence). CDR3 DNA sequence: TGTGCCACCAGCAGAGCCCCAGGGGGTAATTATCAGCCCCAGCATTTT. As protein: CATSRAPGGNYQPQHF. The variable domain in full, completed from reference TRBV15 and TRBJ1-5, reads DAMVIQNPRYQVTQFGKPVTLSCSQTLNHNVMYWYQQKSSQAPKLLFHYYDKDFNNEADTPDNFQSRRPNTSFCFLDIRSPGLGDTAMYLCATSRAPGGNYQPQHFGDGTRLSIL.

The chain employs TRBV7-2 and TRBJ1-5; a weak D match, TRBD1 (5 bases). From germline, CDR1 is SGHTA and CDR2 FQGNSA. CDR3 length equals 15 residues. V was pared by 4 bases and J by 4 bases, with 14 bases between. The CDR3 loop reads CASSSQGPLNQPQHF. The CDR3 coding sequence is TGTGCCAGCAGCTCCCAGGGACCCCTAAATCAGCCCCAGCATTTT. Full variable domain (missing parts from reference TRBV7-2 and TRBJ1-5): GAGVSQSPSNKVTEKGKDVELRCDPISGHTALYWYRQSLGQGLEFLIYFQGNSAPDKSGLPSDRFSAERTGGSVSTLTIQRTQQEDSAVYLCASSSQGPLNQPQHFGDGTRLSIL.

This clonotype was recorded once. The chain employs TRBV30 and TRBJ2-1; 10 nucleotides align to TRBD2. CDR3 length: 14 amino acids. Germline V gives CDR1 GTSNPN, CDR2 SVGIG (reference sequence). Unmatched junction bases numbered 8, after V lost 5 bases and J lost 7 bases. The CDR3 DNA reads as TGTGCCTGGCAACTAGCGGGGTGGTCGAATGAGCAGTTCTTC. It is translated as CAWQLAGWSNEQFF. Full variable domain (outside the CDR3, taken from reference TRBV30 and TRBJ2-1): SQTIHQWPATLVQPVGSPLSLECTVEGTSNPNLYWYRQAAGRGLQLLFYSVGIGQISSEVPQNLSASRPQDRQFILSSKKLLLSDSGFYLCAWQLAGWSNEQFFGPGTRLTVL.

The rearrangement links TRBV3-1 to TRBJ2-7; tentatively, D is TRBD1 or TRBD2 (5 bases each). V was shortened by 4 bases and J by 4 bases, with 17 bases between the two germline ends. The V gene's germline CDR1 is LGHDT and CDR2 YNNKEL (reference sequence). This CDR3 is 15 amino acids long. DNA for the CDR3: TGTGCCAGCAGCCTTGGGACCAACCGCAGGTACGAGCAGTACGTC. It translates to CASSLGTNRRYEQYV.

The V gene is TRBV20-1, the J gene TRBJ1-1; D perhaps matches TRBD1 (6 bases). Germline V lookup: CDR1 DFQATT, CDR2 SNEGSKA (reference sequence). There are 15 residues in the CDR3. Trimming pared 1 base from V and 6 bases from J, leaving 18 bases between. CDR3 DNA sequence: TGCAGTGCTAGAGTAGTACTAGGGGGGTCTGCTGAAGCTTTCTTT. This codes for CSARVVLGGSAEAFF.

The rearrangement uses TRBV3-1 and TRBJ2-3; D is perhaps TRBD1 or TRBD2 (5 bases each). V shed 5 bases and J shed 4 bases, with 13 bases lying between them. Germline V gene lookup returns CDR1 LGHDT and CDR2 YNNKEL (reference sequence). This CDR3 region has 14 residues. The CDR3 coding sequence is TGTGCCAGCAGCTGGGGGATCTCGGCAGATACGCAGTATTTT. This translates into CASSWGISADTQYF.

The chain carries TRBV7-2 and TRBJ2-7; 9 bases line up with TRBD2. V trimming: 4 bases; J trimming: 2 bases; junction bases outside the gene matches: 18. The CDR3 totals 19 residues. Germline lookup yields CDR1 SGHTA and CDR2 FQGNSA. CDR3 residues: CASSSQYQRGAQGPYEQYF. The CDR3 region has the DNA TGTGCCAGCAGCTCCCAATATCAGCGGGGGGCCCAGGGCCCCTACGAGCAGTACTTC.

This rearrangement joins TRBV7-9 to TRBJ2-7; D perhaps matches TRBD1 (5 bases). From germline, CDR1 is SEHNR and CDR2 FQNEAQ (reference sequence). Trimming took 3 bases from V and 9 from J, leaving 12 bases between them. The CDR3 is made up of 12 amino acids. This CDR3 reads CASSFVQGLQYV. The CDR3 bases are TGTGCCAGCAGCTTCGTGCAGGGATTGCAGTACGTC.

The chain links TRBV11-1 to TRBJ2-7; TRBD1 matches 10 bases. The CDR3 extends over 14 amino acids. CDR1 and CDR2 (germline): SGHAT, FQDESV (reference sequence). V dropped 5 bases and J dropped 5; count of bases not matched to a gene: 6. The CDR3 sequence: CASSTDRGKDEQYV. The CDR3 DNA follows: TGTGCCAGCAGCACGGACAGGGGGAAAGACGAGCAGTACGTC.

The sample holds one count of this clonotype. The chain joins TRBV29-1 to TRBJ1-1; D gene unclear. The ends were cut back, 4 bases at V and 1 base at J, with 13 bases in the middle. This CDR3 comprises 14 residues. Germline loops: CDR1 SQVTM, CDR2 ANQGSEA. This CDR3 reads CSVGARHQNTEAFF. In DNA form, the CDR3 reads TGCAGCGTTGGGGCTCGGCACCAGAACACTGAAGCTTTCTTT.

This sequence joins TRBV20-1 and TRBJ2-7; a possible D gene is TRBD1 (6 bases). The CDR3 has 12 residues. The V gene lost 3 bases and the J gene lost 5 bases, with 11 bases spanning the gap. CDR1 is DFQATT, CDR2 SNEGSKA, per germline (reference sequence). The CDR3, as DNA: TGCAGTGCTAGTTCGAGGGGGAACGAGCAGTACTTC. It encodes CSASSRGNEQYF.

This sequence joins TRBV20-1 and TRBJ2-7; weak D call: TRBD1 (5 bases). The ends were cut back, 6 bases at V and 0 bases at J, with 15 bases in the middle. The CDR3 sequence is 14 residues long. The germline V gene encodes CDR1 DFQATT and CDR2 SNEGSKA (reference sequence). In DNA form, the CDR3 reads TGCAGTGCGGTAACAGGAGACAGCTCCTACGAGCAGTACTTC. Its protein product is CSAVTGDSSYEQYF.

The chain is built from TRBV5-1 and TRBJ2-3; D remains ambiguous. The V and J ends lost 7 bases and 4 bases respectively, with 19 bases between them. The CDR3 contains 15 residues. Germline V CDR1 and CDR2: SGHRS, YFSETQ. CDR3 region: CASAPQARDADTQYF. CDR3 sequence (DNA): TGCGCCAGCGCCCCTCAAGCCCGAGATGCAGATACGCAGTATTTT.

The J gene is TRBJ2-7, the V gene TRBV6-1; D gene uncertain. Germline V gives CDR1 MNHNS, CDR2 SASEGT. The CDR3 loop spans 12 amino acids. Deletions cut 7 bases from V and 2 bases from J, with 9 bases between. CDR3 in amino acids: CASTSGAYEQYV. CDR3 DNA: TGTGCCAGCACCTCTGGGGCCTACGAGCAGTACGTC.

The gene calls are TRBV5-6 and TRBJ1-1; 9 positions agree with TRBD1. The CDR3 loop spans 14 amino acids. In germline, CDR1 is SGHDT, CDR2 YYEEEE. Unmatched junction bases numbered 4, after V lost 3 bases and J lost 4 bases. The DNA of the CDR3 is TGTGCCAGCAGCTCCACAGGGGGCGTCACTGAAGCTTTCTTT. Residues: CASSSTGGVTEAFF.

The sample holds a few counts of this clonotype. The V call is TRBV29-1, the J call TRBJ2-7; 7 bases map to TRBD1. The CDR3 has 13 amino acids. The J segment lost 3 bases and the V segment lost 3 bases, leaving 5 bases of the junction unmatched. The germline CDR1 and CDR2 sequences are SQVTM and ANQGSEA. CDR3 sequence reads: CSVEGQTYYEQYF. For the CDR3, the DNA is TGCAGCGTTGAGGGACAGACCTACTACGAGCAGTACTTC.

The chain employs TRBV15 and TRBJ1-2; 7 nucleotides match TRBD1. Germline values: CDR1 LNHNV, CDR2 YYDKDF (reference sequence). The ends lost 0 bases at V and 7 bases at J; junction bases unmatched: 5. CDR3 length: 14 residues. CDR3 bases: TGTGCCACCAGCAGAGATAAAACAGGGGCTGGCTACACCTTC. Amino acids: CATSRDKTGAGYTF. Full variable domain (rest looked up from reference TRBV15 and TRBJ1-2): DAMVIQNPRYQVTQFGKPVTLSCSQTLNHNVMYWYQQKSSQAPKLLFHYYDKDFNNEADTPDNFQSRRPNTSFCFLDIRSPGLGDTAMYLCATSRDKTGAGYTFGSGTRLTVV.

With respect to this clonotype: Mismatch with germline at one junction end may stem from a read error. The genes are TRBV29-1 and TRBJ1-5; 7 nucleotides match TRBD1. This CDR3 region has 16 residues. Germline V gives CDR1 SQVTM, CDR2 ANQGSEA. Here the CDR3 DNA reads TGCAGCGTAGAAGAGGGGGCAACTGAGGTAAATCAGCCCCAGCATTTT. Protein sequence: CSVEEGATEVNQPQHF.